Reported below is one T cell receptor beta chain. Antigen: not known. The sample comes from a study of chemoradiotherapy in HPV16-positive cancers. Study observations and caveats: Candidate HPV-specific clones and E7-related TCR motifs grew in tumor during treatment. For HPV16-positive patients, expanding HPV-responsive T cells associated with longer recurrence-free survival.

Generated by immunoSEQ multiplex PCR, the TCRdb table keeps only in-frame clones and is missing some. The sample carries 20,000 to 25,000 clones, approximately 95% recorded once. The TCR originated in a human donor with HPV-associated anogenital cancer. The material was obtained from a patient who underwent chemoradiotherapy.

CDR3 sequence: CASSVTSGIPQETQYF. The CDR3 nucleotides read TGCGCCAGCAGCGTGACTAGCGGGATCCCCCAAGAGACCCAGTACTTC. The chain has TRBV5-1 and TRBJ2-5, with TRBD2 matching 11 bases. The CDR3 totals 16 residues. Germline V gene data show CDR1 as SGHRS and CDR2 as YFSETQ. Trimming at V came to 4 bases and at J to 1 base, leaving 6 bases not matched to a gene.